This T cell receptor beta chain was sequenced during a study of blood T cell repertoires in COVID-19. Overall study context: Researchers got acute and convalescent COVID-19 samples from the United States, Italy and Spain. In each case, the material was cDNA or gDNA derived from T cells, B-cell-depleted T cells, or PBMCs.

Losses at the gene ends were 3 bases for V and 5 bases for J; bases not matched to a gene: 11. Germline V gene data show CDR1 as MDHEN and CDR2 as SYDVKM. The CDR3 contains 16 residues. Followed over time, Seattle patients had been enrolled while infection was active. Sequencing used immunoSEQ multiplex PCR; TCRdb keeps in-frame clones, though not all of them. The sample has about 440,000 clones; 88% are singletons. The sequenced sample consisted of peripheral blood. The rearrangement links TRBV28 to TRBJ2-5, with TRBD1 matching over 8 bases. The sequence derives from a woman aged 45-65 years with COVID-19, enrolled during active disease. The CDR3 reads CASSFPLQGVGETQYF. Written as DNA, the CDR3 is TGTGCCAGCAGTTTCCCGCTACAGGGGGTGGGGGAGACCCAGTACTTC.